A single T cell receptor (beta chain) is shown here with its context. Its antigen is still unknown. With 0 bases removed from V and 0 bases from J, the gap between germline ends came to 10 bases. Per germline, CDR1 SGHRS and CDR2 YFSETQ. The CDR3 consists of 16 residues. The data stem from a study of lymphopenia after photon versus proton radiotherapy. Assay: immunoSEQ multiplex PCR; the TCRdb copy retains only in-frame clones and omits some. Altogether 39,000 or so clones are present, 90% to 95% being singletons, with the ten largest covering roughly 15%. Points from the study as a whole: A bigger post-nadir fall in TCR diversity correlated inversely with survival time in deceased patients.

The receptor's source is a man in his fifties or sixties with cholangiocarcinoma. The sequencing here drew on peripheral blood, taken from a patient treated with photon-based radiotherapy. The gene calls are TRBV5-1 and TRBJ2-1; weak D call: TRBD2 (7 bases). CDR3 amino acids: CASSLEGGSSYNEQFF. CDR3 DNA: TGCGCCAGCAGCTTGGAGGGGGGGAGCTCCTACAATGAGCAGTTCTTC.